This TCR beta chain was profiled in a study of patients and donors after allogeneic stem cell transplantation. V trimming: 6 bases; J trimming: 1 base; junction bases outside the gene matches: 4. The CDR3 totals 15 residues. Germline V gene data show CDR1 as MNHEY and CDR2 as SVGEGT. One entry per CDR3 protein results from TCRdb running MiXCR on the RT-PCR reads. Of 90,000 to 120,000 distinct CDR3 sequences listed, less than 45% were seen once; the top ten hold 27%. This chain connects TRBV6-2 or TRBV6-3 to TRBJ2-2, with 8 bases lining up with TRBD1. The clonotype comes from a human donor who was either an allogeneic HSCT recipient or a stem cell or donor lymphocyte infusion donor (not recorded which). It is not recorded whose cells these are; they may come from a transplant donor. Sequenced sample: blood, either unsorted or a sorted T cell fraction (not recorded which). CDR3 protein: CASRTGTGNTGELFF. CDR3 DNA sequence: TGTGCCAGCAGAACCGGGACAGGGAACACCGGGGAGCTGTTTTTT.